This TCR beta chain was recorded in a study of control samples from healthy donors and cancer patients (TCRdb year 2020). The protocol used for the library was the immunoSEQ multiplex PCR assay. TCRdb took over this immuneACCESS table, retaining in-frame rearrangements with V and J assigned. Such tables are incomplete; in checked studies, under half of the missing clones stem from an unresolved V gene, and the remainder is unexplained. The sample table lists some 76,000 clones, under 90% of them with a count of one. Around a fifth of the sample belongs to the ten largest clones. On this clone itself: Its antigen has not been determined. No clone much larger than this one lies a single base away; base qualities are absent.

Sequencing used PBMCs. This receptor was obtained from a man in his fifties or sixties with lung cancer.

At the DNA level, the sequence is TGTGCCACTCATCGCGGAGAAAAACTGTTTTTT. The resulting protein is CATHRGEKLFF. Rearrangement joined TRBV12-3 or TRBV12-4 to TRBJ1-4; the D gene identity is not certain. V is clipped by 10 bases and J by 8 bases, and the sequence between their germline boundaries is 11 bases long. The CDR3, from cysteine to phenylalanine, totals 11 residues. The entry retains the CDR3 DNA only, 33 bases that are in frame from base 1.